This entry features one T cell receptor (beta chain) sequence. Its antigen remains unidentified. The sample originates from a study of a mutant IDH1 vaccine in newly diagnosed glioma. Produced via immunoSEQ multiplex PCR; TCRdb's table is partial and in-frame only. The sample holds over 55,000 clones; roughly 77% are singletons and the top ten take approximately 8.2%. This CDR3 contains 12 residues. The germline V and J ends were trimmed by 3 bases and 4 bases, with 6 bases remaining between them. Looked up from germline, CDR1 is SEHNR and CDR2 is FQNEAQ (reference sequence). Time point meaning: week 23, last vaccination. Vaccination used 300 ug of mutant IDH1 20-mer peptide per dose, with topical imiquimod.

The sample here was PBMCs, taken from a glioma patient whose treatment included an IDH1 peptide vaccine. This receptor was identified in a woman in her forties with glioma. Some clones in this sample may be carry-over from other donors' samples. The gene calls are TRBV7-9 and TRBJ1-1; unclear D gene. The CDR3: CASSLSSTEAFF. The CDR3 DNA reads TGTGCCAGCAGCTTGTCCTCCACTGAAGCTTTCTTT.